The 3 T cell receptor beta chains below were found in one sample sequenced in a study of Ad26.COV2.S vaccination and SARS-CoV-2 variants. Treatment denoted: 19 received Ad26.COV2.S at low or high dose, single or two shots; about five received placebo; per-sample allocation not given. Samples were taken on day 63 after the first vaccine or placebo injection. Clones were read by immunoSEQ multiplex PCR, and TCRdb kept only the in-frame ones, dropping some. The table records hundreds of thousands of clones, more than 75% of them present only once. Material: peripheral blood, obtained in a trial of Ad26.COV2.S vaccine versus placebo. These receptors originate from a person aged 18 to 59 who received the Ad26.COV2.S COVID-19 vaccine or a placebo.

This clone came up a few times. V and J are TRBV6-6 and TRBJ2-7, with D perhaps matching TRBD1 (6 bases). Germline CDR1 MNHNY, CDR2 SVGAGI (reference sequence). This CDR3 region has 13 residues. Trimming pared 4 bases from V and 7 bases from J, leaving 14 bases between. CDR3 sequence: CASSSQGSKEQYF. CDR3 nucleotides: TGTGCCAGCAGTTCACAGGGTTCAAAGGAGCAGTACTTC.

The chain carries TRBV11-3 and TRBJ2-1, with TRBD2 matching over 7 bases. Germline V CDR1 and CDR2: SGHNT, YENEEA. Germline trimming cut 2 bases from V and 4 bases from J; bases unmatched to any gene: 2. This CDR3 is 14 amino acids long. The DNA of the CDR3 is TGTGCCAGCAGCTTAACAGCGGGGTACAATGAGCAGTTCTTC. Amino acid sequence: CASSLTAGYNEQFF.

The chain recombines TRBV5-4 with TRBJ2-7; D possibly corresponds to TRBD1 (5 bases). The CDR3 has 14 amino acids. The V gene's germline CDR1 is SGHNT and CDR2 YYREEE (reference sequence). V was cut by 5 bases and J by 1 base, with 13 bases left in between. CDR3 protein: CASRKSTDSYEQYF. The CDR3 coding sequence is TGTGCCAGCAGAAAATCGACAGATTCCTACGAGCAGTACTTC.